The 10 T cell receptor beta chains given below trace back to one sample, sequenced in a study of siplizumab effects on memory and regulatory T cells. Produced via immunoSEQ multiplex PCR; TCRdb's table is partial and in-frame only. The table has tens of thousands of clones, around 96% seen once. Sample: naive CD8+ T cells sorted from blood. These receptors all come from a human donor in good health.

This clone has a single count. The chain carries TRBV7-6 and TRBJ1-1; 8 bases line up with TRBD1. Losses at the gene ends were 5 bases for V and 4 bases for J; bases not matched to a gene: 6. Germline CDR1 reads SGHVS; CDR2 reads FNYEAQ. The CDR3 loop spans 14 amino acids. This chain's CDR3 is CASSPTTGATEAFF. The CDR3 region has the DNA TGTGCCAGCAGCCCAACGACAGGGGCCACTGAAGCTTTCTTT.

J is TRBJ1-5 and V is TRBV19; a possible D gene is TRBD1 (5 bases). The CDR3 runs to 14 residues. V gave up 3 bases and J gave up 4 bases, with 10 bases separating them. Germline V lookup: CDR1 LNHDA, CDR2 SQIVND (reference sequence). The CDR3 is CASSMMAGNQPQHF. CDR3 coding DNA: TGTGCCAGTAGTATGATGGCAGGGAATCAGCCCCAGCATTTT.

This chain links TRBV7-9 with TRBJ1-3, with D uncertain. This CDR3 spans 15 amino acids. V lost 1 base and J lost 0, with 7 bases in between. From germline, CDR1 is SEHNR and CDR2 FQNEAQ (reference sequence). CDR3 sequence reads: CASSLGLYSGNTIYF. The DNA of the CDR3 is TGTGCCAGCAGCTTAGGCCTTTACTCTGGAAACACCATATATTTT. The entire variable domain, with the rest obtained from reference TRBV7-9 and TRBJ1-3, is as follows: DTGVSQNPRHKITKRGQNVTFRCDPISEHNRLYWYRQTLGQGPEFLTYFQNEAQLEKSRLLSDRFSAERPKGSFSTLEIQRTEQGDSAMYLCASSLGLYSGNTIYFGEGSWLTVV.

This rearrangement joins TRBV29-1 to TRBJ2-5; 8 bases line up with TRBD2. Germline V gene data show CDR1 as SQVTM and CDR2 as ANQGSEA. V dropped 6 bases and J dropped 3; count of bases not matched to a gene: 3. The CDR3 extends over 12 amino acids. CDR3 residues: CSVLLAEETQYF. DNA of the CDR3: TGCAGCGTCTTACTAGCGGAAGAGACCCAGTACTTC.

This clone was detected once. The V and J genes are TRBV9 and TRBJ1-2, with D hard to call. Per germline, CDR1 SGDLS and CDR2 YYNGEE. The CDR3 contains 14 residues. Trimming left V 1 base short and J 3 bases short, with 10 bases between. CDR3 sequence: CASSVQVPYYGYTF. In DNA form, the CDR3 reads TGTGCCAGCAGCGTACAGGTACCCTACTATGGCTACACCTTC.

Only one count was recorded for this clone. The chain carries TRBV6-1 and TRBJ2-3; TRBD1 is a possible D gene (5 bases). Germline V CDR1 and CDR2: MNHNS, SASEGT. CDR3 length: 14 residues. Trimming cost V 1 base and J 2 bases, with 7 bases left between them. This CDR3 is CASSEEGSTDTQYF. The DNA of the CDR3 is TGTGCCAGCAGTGAAGAGGGGTCCACAGATACGCAGTATTTT.

V and J are TRBV2 and TRBJ2-7; D possibly corresponds to TRBD1 (6 bases). The CDR3 covers 16 residues. Germline-derived CDR1 and CDR2 are SNHLY and FYNNEI. Trimming took off 3 bases at V and 1 base at J, with 16 bases between the two ends. The CDR3 sequence is CASSDQGFSLSYEQYF. The DNA of the CDR3 is TGTGCCAGCAGTGATCAGGGGTTTTCCCTGTCCTACGAGCAGTACTTC. Variable domain in full (rest from reference TRBV2 and TRBJ2-7): EPEVTQTPSHQVTQMGQEVILRCVPISNHLYFYWYRQILGQKVEFLVSFYNNEISEKSEIFDDQFSVERPDGSNFTLKIRSTKLEDSAMYFCASSDQGFSLSYEQYFGPGTRLTVT.

This chain uses TRBV27 with TRBJ1-1; TRBD1 is a possible D gene (6 bases). Germline V gives CDR1 MNHEY, CDR2 SMNVEV (reference sequence). V lost 0 bases and J lost 6, with 11 bases in between. The CDR3 contains 14 residues. CDR3 nucleotide sequence: TGTGCCAGCAGTTTATCGTTGGGACAACCTGAAGCTTTCTTT. It codes for CASSLSLGQPEAFF.

V usage is TRBV10-3 and J usage is TRBJ2-7; possible D gene TRBD1, 6 bases. The germline V gene has CDR1 ENHRY and CDR2 SYGVKD. V was shortened by 2 bases and J by 1 base, with 6 bases between the two germline ends. The CDR3 spans 13 residues. In DNA, the CDR3 is TGTGCCATCAGTGAGGGACAGTCCTACGAGCAGTACTTC. Translating gives CAISEGQSYEQYF.

V and J are TRBV5-4 and TRBJ2-3; a possible D gene is TRBD2 (5 bases). The germline V gene encodes CDR1 SGHNT and CDR2 YYREEE (reference sequence). There are 12 residues in the CDR3. V lost 4 bases, J lost 8 bases, and 11 bases lay in between. The CDR3 sequence is CASSGLQSTQYF. Here the CDR3 DNA reads TGTGCCAGCAGCGGACTGCAGAGTACGCAGTATTTT.